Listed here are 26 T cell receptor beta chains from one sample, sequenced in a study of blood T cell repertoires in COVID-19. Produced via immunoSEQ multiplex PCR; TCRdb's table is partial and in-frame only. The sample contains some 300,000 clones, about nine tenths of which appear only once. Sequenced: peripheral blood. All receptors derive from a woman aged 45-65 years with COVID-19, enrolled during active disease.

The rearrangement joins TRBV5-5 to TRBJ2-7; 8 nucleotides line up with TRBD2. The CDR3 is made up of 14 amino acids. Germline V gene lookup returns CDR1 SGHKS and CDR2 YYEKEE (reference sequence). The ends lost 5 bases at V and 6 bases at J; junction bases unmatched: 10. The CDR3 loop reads CASSRGTSGGEQYF. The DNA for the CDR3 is TGTGCCAGCAGTCGGGGGACTAGTGGGGGCGAGCAGTACTTC.

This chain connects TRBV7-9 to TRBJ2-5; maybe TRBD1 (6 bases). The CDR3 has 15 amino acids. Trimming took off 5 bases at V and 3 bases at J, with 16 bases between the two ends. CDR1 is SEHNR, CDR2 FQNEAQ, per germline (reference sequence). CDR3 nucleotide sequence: TGTGCCAGCAGCATCGACGGGACACGTGAAGAGACCCAGTACTTC. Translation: CASSIDGTREETQYF.

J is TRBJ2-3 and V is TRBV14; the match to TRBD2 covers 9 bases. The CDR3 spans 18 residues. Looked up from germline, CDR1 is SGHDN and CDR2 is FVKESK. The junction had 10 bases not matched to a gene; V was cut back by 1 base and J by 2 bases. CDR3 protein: CASSQVSGLAGHTDTQYF. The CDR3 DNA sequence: TGTGCCAGCAGCCAAGTCAGTGGGCTAGCGGGGCACACAGATACGCAGTATTTT.

In nucleotides, the CDR3 is TGTGCCAGCAGTCAGGGACATAGAGAGCAGTTCTTC. Amino acids: CASSQGHREQFF. This chain links TRBV27 with TRBJ2-1; perhaps TRBD1 as D (6 bases). Germline lookup yields CDR1 MNHEY and CDR2 SMNVEV (reference sequence). V was clipped by 5 bases and J by 10 bases, with 12 bases between them. The CDR3 loop spans 12 amino acids.

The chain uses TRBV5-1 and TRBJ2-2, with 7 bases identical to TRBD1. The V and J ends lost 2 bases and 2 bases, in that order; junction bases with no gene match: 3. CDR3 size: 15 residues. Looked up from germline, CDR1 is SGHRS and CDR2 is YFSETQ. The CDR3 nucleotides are TGCGCCAGCAGCTTAGGGACAGCCAACACCGGGGAGCTGTTTTTT. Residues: CASSLGTANTGELFF.

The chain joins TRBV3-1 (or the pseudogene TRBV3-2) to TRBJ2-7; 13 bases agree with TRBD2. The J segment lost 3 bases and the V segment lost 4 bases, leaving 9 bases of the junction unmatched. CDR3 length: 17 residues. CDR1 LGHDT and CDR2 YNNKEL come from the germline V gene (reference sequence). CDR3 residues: CASSPRTSGSWGYEQYF. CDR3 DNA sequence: TGTGCCAGCAGCCCCAGGACTAGCGGGAGTTGGGGCTACGAGCAGTACTTC.

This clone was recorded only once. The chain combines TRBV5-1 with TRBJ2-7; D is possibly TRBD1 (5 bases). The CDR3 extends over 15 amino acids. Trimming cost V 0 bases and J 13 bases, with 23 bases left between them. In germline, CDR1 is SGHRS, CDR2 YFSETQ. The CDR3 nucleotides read TGCGCCAGCAGCTTGGATAACAGGATAAGACCCAAAACCTACTTC. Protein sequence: CASSLDNRIRPKTYF.

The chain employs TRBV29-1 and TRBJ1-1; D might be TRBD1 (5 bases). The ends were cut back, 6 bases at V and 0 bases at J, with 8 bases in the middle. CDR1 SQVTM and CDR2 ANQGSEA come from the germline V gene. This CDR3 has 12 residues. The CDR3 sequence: CSVRDLNTEAFF. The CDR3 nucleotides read TGCAGCGTCCGGGACTTGAACACTGAAGCTTTCTTT.

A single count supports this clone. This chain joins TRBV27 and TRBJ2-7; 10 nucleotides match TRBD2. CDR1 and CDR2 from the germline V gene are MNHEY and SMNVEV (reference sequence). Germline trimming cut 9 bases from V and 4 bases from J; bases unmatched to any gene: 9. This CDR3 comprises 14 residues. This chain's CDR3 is CASTRLAGVYEQYF. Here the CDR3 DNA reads TGTGCCAGTACCCGGCTAGCGGGAGTATACGAGCAGTACTTC.

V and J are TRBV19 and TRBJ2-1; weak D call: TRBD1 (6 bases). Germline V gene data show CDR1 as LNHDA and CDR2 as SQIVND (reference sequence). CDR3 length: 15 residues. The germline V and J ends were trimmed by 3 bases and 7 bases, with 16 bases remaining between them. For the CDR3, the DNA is TGTGCCAGTAGTATGGGGGCAGGGTCTACGAATGAGCAGTTCTTC. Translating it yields CASSMGAGSTNEQFF.

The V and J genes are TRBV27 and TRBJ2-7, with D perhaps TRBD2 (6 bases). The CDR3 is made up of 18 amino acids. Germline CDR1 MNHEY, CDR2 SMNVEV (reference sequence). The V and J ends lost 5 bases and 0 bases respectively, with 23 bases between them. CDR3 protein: CASSPEVGGKMSSYEQYF. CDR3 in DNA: TGTGCCAGCAGTCCCGAGGTGGGCGGGAAAATGAGCTCCTACGAGCAGTACTTC.

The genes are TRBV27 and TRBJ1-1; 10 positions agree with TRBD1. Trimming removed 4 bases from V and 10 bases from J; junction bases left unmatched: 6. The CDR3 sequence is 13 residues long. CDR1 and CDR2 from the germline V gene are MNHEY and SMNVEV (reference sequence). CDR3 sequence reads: CASSWGQGRRAFF. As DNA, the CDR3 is TGTGCCAGCAGTTGGGGACAGGGGAGGAGAGCTTTCTTT.

This CDR3 reads CAISESPTGAIGEQYF. In DNA, the CDR3 is TGTGCCATCAGTGAGTCCCCGACAGGGGCAATTGGCGAGCAGTACTTC. The chain uses TRBV10-3 and TRBJ2-7; the match to TRBD1 covers 8 bases. J lost 6 bases, V lost 0 bases, and 10 bases had no gene match. The CDR3 is made up of 16 amino acids. Per the germline V gene, CDR1 is ENHRY and CDR2 is SYGVKD.

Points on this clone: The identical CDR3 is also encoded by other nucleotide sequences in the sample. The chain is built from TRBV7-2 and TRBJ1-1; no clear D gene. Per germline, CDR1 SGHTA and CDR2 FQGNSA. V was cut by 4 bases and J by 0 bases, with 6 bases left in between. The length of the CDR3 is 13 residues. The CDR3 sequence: CASSSRMNTEAFF. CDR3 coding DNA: TGTGCCAGCAGCTCGCGAATGAACACTGAAGCTTTCTTT.

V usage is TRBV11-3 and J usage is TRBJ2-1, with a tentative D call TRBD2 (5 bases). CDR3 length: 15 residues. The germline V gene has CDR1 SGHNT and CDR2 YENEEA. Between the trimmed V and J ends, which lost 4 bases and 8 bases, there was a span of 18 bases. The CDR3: CASSSRPFSGDEQFF. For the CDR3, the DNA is TGTGCCAGCAGCTCGCGCCCTTTCAGCGGAGATGAGCAGTTCTTC.

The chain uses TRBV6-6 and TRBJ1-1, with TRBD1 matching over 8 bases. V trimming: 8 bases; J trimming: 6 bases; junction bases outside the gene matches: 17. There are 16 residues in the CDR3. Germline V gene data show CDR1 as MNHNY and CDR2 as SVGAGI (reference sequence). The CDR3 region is CASETTGGVFVAEAFF. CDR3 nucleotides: TGTGCCAGCGAGACAACAGGGGGGGTTTTCGTGGCTGAAGCTTTCTTT.

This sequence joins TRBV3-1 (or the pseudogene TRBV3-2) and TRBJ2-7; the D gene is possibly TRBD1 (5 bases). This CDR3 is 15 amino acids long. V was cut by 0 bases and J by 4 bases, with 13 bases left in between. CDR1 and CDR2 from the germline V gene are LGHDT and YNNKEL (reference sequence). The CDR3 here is CASSQDKRGIYEQYF. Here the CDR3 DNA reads TGTGCCAGCAGCCAAGATAAAAGGGGAATATACGAGCAGTACTTC.

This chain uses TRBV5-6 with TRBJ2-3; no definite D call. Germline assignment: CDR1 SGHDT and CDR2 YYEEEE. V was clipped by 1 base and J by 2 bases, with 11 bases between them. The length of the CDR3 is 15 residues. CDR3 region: CASSLMIGDTDTQYF. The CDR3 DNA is TGTGCCAGCAGCTTGATGATTGGAGACACAGATACGCAGTATTTT.

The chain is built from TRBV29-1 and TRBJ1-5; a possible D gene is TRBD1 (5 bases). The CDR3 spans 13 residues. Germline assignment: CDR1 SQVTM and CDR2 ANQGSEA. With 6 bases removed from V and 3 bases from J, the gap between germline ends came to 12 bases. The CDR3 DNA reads TGCAGCGTGCGGTCAGGGTCCAATCAGCCCCAGCATTTT. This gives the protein CSVRSGSNQPQHF. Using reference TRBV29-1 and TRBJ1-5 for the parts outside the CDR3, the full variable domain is SAVISQKPSRDICQRGTSLTIQCQVDSQVTMMFWYRQQPGQSLTLIATANQGSEATYESGFVIDKFPISRPNLTFSTLTVSNMSPEDSSIYLCSVRSGSNQPQHFGDGTRLSIL.

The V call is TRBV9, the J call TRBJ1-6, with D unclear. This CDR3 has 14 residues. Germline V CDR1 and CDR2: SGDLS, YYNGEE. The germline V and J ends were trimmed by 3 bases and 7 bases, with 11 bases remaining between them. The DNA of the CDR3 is TGTGCCAGCAGCGACGGGGATTGGAATTCACCCCTCCACTTT. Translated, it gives CASSDGDWNSPLHF.

CDR3 region: CSARNSYGYTF. The CDR3 DNA sequence: TGCAGTGCTAGAAACAGTTATGGCTACACCTTC. V gene TRBV20-1 combines with J gene TRBJ1-2; unclear D gene. The V end was cut by 2 bases, the J end by 5 bases, with 6 bases between. Germline V gene sequence: CDR1 DFQATT, CDR2 SNEGSKA (reference sequence). This CDR3 comprises 11 residues.

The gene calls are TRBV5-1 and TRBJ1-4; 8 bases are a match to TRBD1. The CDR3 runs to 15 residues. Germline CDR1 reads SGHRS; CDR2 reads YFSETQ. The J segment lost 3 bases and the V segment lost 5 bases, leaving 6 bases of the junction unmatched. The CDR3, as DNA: TGCGCCAGCAGGGCCCAGGGGGCGGCTAATGAAAAACTGTTTTTT. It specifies CASRAQGAANEKLFF. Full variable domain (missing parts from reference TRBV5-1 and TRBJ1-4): KAGVTQTPRYLIKTRGQQVTLSCSPISGHRSVSWYQQTPGQGLQFLFEYFSETQRNKGNFPGRFSGRQFSNSRSEMNVSTLELGDSALYLCASRAQGAANEKLFFGSGTQLSVL.

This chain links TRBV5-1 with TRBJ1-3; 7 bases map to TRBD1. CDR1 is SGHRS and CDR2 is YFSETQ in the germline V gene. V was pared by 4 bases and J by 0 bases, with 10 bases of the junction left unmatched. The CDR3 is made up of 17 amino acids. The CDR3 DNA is TGCGCCAGCAGCCCGCGTACAGGGGACATCTCTGGAAACACCATATATTTT. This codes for CASSPRTGDISGNTIYF.

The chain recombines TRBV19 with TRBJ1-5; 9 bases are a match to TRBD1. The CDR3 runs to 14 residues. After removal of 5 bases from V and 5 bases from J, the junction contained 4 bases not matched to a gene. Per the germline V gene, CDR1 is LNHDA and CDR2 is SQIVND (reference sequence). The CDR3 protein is CASSYRGLDQPQHF. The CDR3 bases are TGTGCCAGTAGTTACAGGGGGCTTGATCAGCCCCAGCATTTT.

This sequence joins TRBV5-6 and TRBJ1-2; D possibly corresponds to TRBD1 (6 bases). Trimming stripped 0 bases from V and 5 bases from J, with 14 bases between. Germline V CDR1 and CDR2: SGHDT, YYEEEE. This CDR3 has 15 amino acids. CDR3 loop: CASSLVKRTEYGYTF. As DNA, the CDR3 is TGTGCCAGCAGCTTGGTGAAAAGGACAGAATATGGCTACACCTTC.

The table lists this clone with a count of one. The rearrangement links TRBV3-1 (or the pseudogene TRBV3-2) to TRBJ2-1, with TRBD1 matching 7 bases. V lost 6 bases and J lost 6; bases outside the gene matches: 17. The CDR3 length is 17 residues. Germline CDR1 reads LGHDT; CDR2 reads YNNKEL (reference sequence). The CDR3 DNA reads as TGTGCCAGCAGTCGCGGGCCCGGGACAGTGGATAGCAATGAGCAGTTCTTC. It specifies CASSRGPGTVDSNEQFF.